This entry describes one T cell receptor beta chain. This specimen belongs to a study of T cell responses to AZD1222 COVID-19 vaccine. This CDR3 spans 15 amino acids. CDR1 is LGHDT, CDR2 YNNKEL, per germline (reference sequence). The V and J ends lost 3 bases and 4 bases, in that order; junction bases with no gene match: 6. Only in-frame clones appear in the TCRdb table, and some are missing; sequencing was by immunoSEQ multiplex PCR. This sample has around 160,000 clones, with around 94% found just once. The genes are TRBV3-1 (or the pseudogene TRBV3-2) and TRBJ1-3; 7 positions agree with TRBD1. Source: peripheral blood, taken on day 0 of AZD1222 vaccination. The source of this sequence is an adult in good health. The CDR3 region is CASSQTGFAGNTIYF. CDR3 DNA: TGTGCCAGCAGCCAGACAGGGTTCGCCGGAAACACCATATATTTT.